The next 25 T cell receptor beta chains were all read from a single sample in a study of blood T cell repertoires in COVID-19. Produced via immunoSEQ multiplex PCR; TCRdb's table is partial and in-frame only. The table has about 160,000 clones, just over 85% seen once. Material: peripheral blood. Source of these receptors: a man between 65 and 79 years old with acute or convalescent COVID-19.

This chain joins TRBV19 and TRBJ1-5; 8 bases fit TRBD1. With 5 bases clipped from V and 7 bases from J, the junction kept 7 bases outside the gene matches. The CDR3 extends over 14 amino acids. CDR1 LNHDA and CDR2 SQIVND come from the germline V gene (reference sequence). The chain's CDR3 is CASSHGQGKQPQHF. In DNA form, the CDR3 reads TGTGCCAGTAGTCACGGACAGGGAAAACAGCCCCAGCATTTT.

The CDR3 region is CASSPSVLYNEQFF. The CDR3 nucleotides are TGTGCCAGCAGCCCCTCCGTCCTCTACAATGAGCAGTTCTTC. The chain is built from TRBV14 and TRBJ2-1; D call uncertain. V lost 4 bases to trimming and J lost 3 bases, with 10 bases between them. The germline gives CDR1 SGHDN, CDR2 FVKESK. The CDR3 has 14 residues.

V and J are TRBV7-2 and TRBJ2-2, with D possibly TRBD1 on 5 matching bases. Germline V lookup: CDR1 SGHTA, CDR2 FQGNSA. This CDR3 is built from 13 residues. V was cut by 1 base and J by 8 bases, with 8 bases left in between. The DNA of the CDR3 is TGTGCCAGCAGCTTAGAGGGGTGGGGGGAGCTGTTTTTT. This codes for CASSLEGWGELFF.

This chain links TRBV11-3 with TRBJ2-3, with 16 positions matching TRBD2. Germline V lookup: CDR1 SGHNT, CDR2 YENEEA. The CDR3 has 17 amino acids. V lost 4 bases, J lost 2 bases, and 3 bases stayed unmatched. CDR3 DNA: TGTGCCAGCAGCTACGGGACTAGCGGGAGGGCCACAGATACGCAGTATTTT. Translating gives CASSYGTSGRATDTQYF.

This chain joins TRBV28 and TRBJ2-3, with 11 positions matching TRBD2. The CDR3 covers 16 residues. The germline V gene encodes CDR1 MDHEN and CDR2 SYDVKM. V trimming: 5 bases; J trimming: 7 bases; junction bases outside the gene matches: 11. CDR3 DNA: TGTGCCAGCAGTGTACCCACTAGCGGGAGTGGTCATACGCAGTATTTT. Protein product: CASSVPTSGSGHTQYF.

J is TRBJ2-1 and V is TRBV4-3; TRBD2 matches at 13 bases. V lost 1 base, J lost 7 bases, and 1 base stayed unmatched. The CDR3 has 15 residues. The germline CDR1 and CDR2 sequences are LGHNA and YSLEER. This CDR3 reads CASSQGLAGGNEQFF. CDR3 nucleotide sequence: TGCGCCAGCAGCCAAGGACTAGCGGGGGGAAATGAGCAGTTCTTC.

This sequence joins TRBV4-1 and TRBJ2-7; 10 bases agree with TRBD1. The CDR3 contains 15 residues. Germline CDR1 is MGHRA and CDR2 is YSYEKL. The junction had 7 bases not matched to a gene; V was cut back by 4 bases and J by 4 bases. CDR3 coding DNA: TGCGCCAGCAGCCCGGAGCGGGACAGGGGATACGAGCAGTACTTC. The encoded protein is CASSPERDRGYEQYF.

This clone showed up just a few times. The chain employs TRBV13 and TRBJ2-7, with 11 bases lining up with TRBD2. The CDR3 runs to 15 residues. J lost 0 bases, V lost 5 bases, and 3 bases had no gene match. Germline CDR1 and CDR2: PRHDT and FYEKMQ (reference sequence). Here the CDR3 reads CASSLLAGASYEQYF. The CDR3 region has the DNA TGTGCCAGCAGCCTACTAGCGGGAGCCTCCTACGAGCAGTACTTC.

This rearrangement joins TRBV3-1 (or the pseudogene TRBV3-2) to TRBJ2-7, with a possible D match to TRBD2 (5 bases). Germline CDR1 reads LGHDT; CDR2 reads YNNKEL (reference sequence). Trimming removed 1 base from V and 5 bases from J, with 6 bases in between. This CDR3 is 12 amino acids long. This CDR3 reads CASSQVAHEQYF. The CDR3 bases are TGTGCCAGCAGCCAAGTAGCGCACGAGCAGTACTTC.

This chain uses TRBV7-8 with TRBJ1-1; 7 nucleotides align to TRBD1. CDR1 is SGHVS, CDR2 FQNEAQ, per germline. Trimming took 6 bases from V and 1 from J; bases not matched to a gene: 5. The CDR3 is 14 residues long. CDR3 sequence (DNA): TGTGCCAGCAGTCAGGGGACAGCGAACACTGAAGCTTTCTTT. This encodes CASSQGTANTEAFF. Variable domain in full (rest from reference TRBV7-8 and TRBJ1-1): GAGVSQSPRYKVAKRGQDVALRCDPISGHVSLFWYQQALGQGPEFLTYFQNEAQLDKSGLPSDRFFAERPEGSVSTLKIQRTQQEDSAVYLCASSQGTANTEAFFGQGTRLTVV.

This chain links TRBV12-3 or TRBV12-4 with TRBJ1-5, with D unresolved. The V end lost 3 bases, the J end lost 0 bases, and 3 bases lay between the germline ends. The length of the CDR3 is 13 residues. For the CDR3, the DNA is TGTGCCAGCAGTTTTAGTAGCAATCAGCCCCAGCATTTT. It translates to CASSFSSNQPQHF.

The chain employs TRBV19 and TRBJ2-2, with 9 bases that match TRBD2. This CDR3 is 15 amino acids long. Germline values: CDR1 LNHDA, CDR2 SQIVND (reference sequence). The trim removed 3 bases at V and 3 bases at J, leaving 2 bases unmatched. This CDR3 reads CASSISGGDTGELFF. For the CDR3, the DNA is TGTGCCAGTAGTATTAGCGGGGGCGACACCGGGGAGCTGTTTTTT.

In its sample, this clone was seen a few times. The chain links TRBV5-8 to TRBJ2-1; 11 bases agree with TRBD2. This CDR3 is 16 amino acids long. With 0 bases clipped from V and 10 bases from J, the junction kept 9 bases outside the gene matches. The germline CDR1 and CDR2 sequences are SGHTS and YDEGEE. CDR3 nucleotides: TGTGCCAGCAGCTTGGCCCTCCTAGCGGGAGGCCTGGAGCAGTTCTTC. As protein: CASSLALLAGGLEQFF.

The V gene is TRBV28, the J gene TRBJ1-2; 7 bases fit TRBD1. The germline V gene has CDR1 MDHEN and CDR2 SYDVKM. The CDR3 consists of 15 residues. The trim removed 8 bases at V and 4 bases at J, leaving 13 bases unmatched. The CDR3: CASGLGQTSSYGYTF. The DNA of the CDR3 is TGTGCCAGCGGTCTGGGACAGACTTCTTCCTATGGCTACACCTTC.

CDR3 sequence reads: CASSFGLGETQYF. The CDR3 DNA sequence: TGTGCCAGCAGCTTTGGACTGGGGGAGACCCAGTACTTC. The chain joins TRBV7-2 to TRBJ2-5, with D perhaps matching TRBD2 (5 bases). Germline CDR1 SGHTA, CDR2 FQGNSA. V lost 3 bases and J lost 5, with 10 bases in between. The CDR3 spans 13 residues.

The gene calls are TRBV20-1 and TRBJ2-1; perhaps TRBD2 as D (6 bases). CDR1 is DFQATT, CDR2 SNEGSKA, per germline (reference sequence). V was cut by 3 bases and J by 6 bases, with 15 bases left in between. The CDR3 runs to 14 residues. CDR3 in DNA: TGCAGTGCTAGTATTGGACTACCCCCCAATGAGCAGTTCTTC. This codes for CSASIGLPPNEQFF.

The rearrangement joins TRBV28 to TRBJ1-1; D perhaps matches TRBD1 (5 bases). V gave up 3 bases and J gave up 7 bases, with 12 bases separating them. In germline, CDR1 is MDHEN, CDR2 SYDVKM. The CDR3 covers 13 residues. For the CDR3, the DNA is TGTGCCAGCAGTTTGGACAAGAACCGTGAAGCTTTCTTT. Residues: CASSLDKNREAFF.

The chain is built from TRBV19 and TRBJ2-1, with TRBD2 as a possible D gene (5 bases). Trimming pared 9 bases from V and 3 bases from J, leaving 18 bases between. Germline assignment: CDR1 LNHDA and CDR2 SQIVND (reference sequence). The CDR3 consists of 15 residues. The CDR3 DNA follows: TGTGCCAGCCGAACGCAGAGGACTGGCTACAATGAGCAGTTCTTC. Translating it yields CASRTQRTGYNEQFF.

This clone was counted once. The chain is built from TRBV3-1 (or the pseudogene TRBV3-2) and TRBJ2-7; TRBD2 matches at 8 bases. Germline assignment: CDR1 LGHDT and CDR2 YNNKEL (reference sequence). This CDR3 is built from 13 residues. J lost 5 bases, V lost 4 bases, and 4 bases had no gene match. CDR3 in DNA: TGTGCCAGCAGCCTAGTAGCGGGAAACGAGCAGTACTTC. This sequence encodes CASSLVAGNEQYF.

The chain couples TRBV5-1 to TRBJ1-1; possible D gene TRBD1, 6 bases. The length of the CDR3 is 13 residues. Trimming left V 0 bases short and J 8 bases short, with 11 bases between. CDR1 is SGHRS, CDR2 YFSETQ, per germline. The CDR3 is CASSLGLGTEAFF. In nucleotides, the CDR3 is TGCGCCAGCAGCTTGGGACTTGGGACAGAAGCTTTCTTT.

This clone was seen a single time. This chain joins TRBV7-2 and TRBJ2-1; a weak D match, TRBD2 (6 bases). Germline values: CDR1 SGHTA, CDR2 FQGNSA. V lost 0 bases to trimming and J lost 5 bases, with 11 bases between them. This CDR3 has 15 amino acids. The CDR3 sequence: CASSLALGGHNEQFF. For the CDR3, the DNA is TGTGCCAGCAGCTTAGCGCTGGGGGGACACAATGAGCAGTTCTTC.

The genes are TRBV6-5 and TRBJ1-6; D call uncertain. V lost 8 bases, J lost 3 bases, and 8 bases lay in between. Looked up from germline, CDR1 is MNHEY and CDR2 is SVGAGI. This CDR3 region has 13 residues. DNA of the CDR3: TGTGCCAGCGGGAGGGACTATAATTCACCCCTCCACTTT. As protein: CASGRDYNSPLHF.

This clone was found once. The genes are TRBV19 and TRBJ2-5, with 12 bases matching TRBD2. CDR3 size: 17 residues. Trimming at V came to 2 bases and at J to 1 base, leaving 5 bases not matched to a gene. CDR1 and CDR2 from the germline V gene are LNHDA and SQIVND (reference sequence). CDR3: CASSIRLAGGPQETQYF. CDR3 in DNA: TGTGCCAGTAGTATACGGCTAGCGGGAGGGCCCCAAGAGACCCAGTACTTC.

The chain is built from TRBV7-2 and TRBJ2-3; D is ambiguous. This CDR3 comprises 16 residues. V dropped 1 base and J dropped 2 bases, with 13 bases sitting between them. Germline CDR1 SGHTA, CDR2 FQGNSA. CDR3 loop: CASSLGSFPLTDTQYF. For the CDR3, the DNA is TGTGCCAGCAGCTTAGGTAGTTTTCCTCTCACAGATACGCAGTATTTT.

This clone showed up just once. This rearrangement joins TRBV28 to TRBJ1-5, with 11 nucleotides matching TRBD1. J was trimmed by 5 bases and V by 8 bases; bases with no gene match: 2. The CDR3 covers 13 residues. Germline lookup yields CDR1 MDHEN and CDR2 SYDVKM. DNA for the CDR3: TGTGCCAGCTGGGGACAGGGGGATCAGCCCCAGCATTTT. Amino acids: CASWGQGDQPQHF.